Below are 5 T cell receptor beta chains sequenced from a single sample in a study of graft-versus-host responses after intestinal transplantation. For these TCRs, the target antigens are not known. The assay was immunoSEQ multiplex PCR, and TCRdb's table has in-frame clones only and misses some. Of approximately 80,000 clones listed, approximately 88% were seen once; the top ten hold 0.3% to 0.4%. The sequences come from unstimulated CD4+ T cells sorted from spleen or lymph node cells, collected before intestinal transplant. The receptor set was obtained from a human donor who received an intestinal transplant.

The chain combines TRBV7-9 with TRBJ1-2, with 10 bases fitting TRBD1. The germline CDR1 and CDR2 sequences are SEHNR and FQNEAQ (reference sequence). The V segment lost 4 bases and the J segment 6 bases; nucleotides outside the gene matches: 8. The CDR3 spans 15 residues. DNA of the CDR3: TGTGCCAGCAGCTCCCGACAGGGGGCTGTGAATGGCTACACCTTC. It is translated as CASSSRQGAVNGYTF.

CDR3 region: CASNPFEGGVKETQYF. DNA of the CDR3: TGTGCCAGCAATCCCTTTGAGGGAGGGGTTAAGGAGACCCAGTACTTC. This chain links TRBV6-6 with TRBJ2-5, with 7 bases identical to TRBD2. V was pared by 7 bases and J by 5 bases, with 16 bases of the junction left unmatched. This CDR3 is 16 amino acids long. Germline CDR1 reads MNHNY; CDR2 reads SVGAGI (reference sequence).

The chain links TRBV10-3 to TRBJ2-1, with D maybe TRBD2 (6 bases). V was shortened by 5 bases and J by 0 bases, with 14 bases between the two germline ends. Germline CDR1 reads ENHRY; CDR2 reads SYGVKD. This CDR3 is built from 16 residues. DNA of the CDR3: TGTGCCATCAGTACGCGGGGCCAGAGCTCCTACAATGAGCAGTTCTTC. This gives the protein CAISTRGQSSYNEQFF.

V is TRBV5-1 and J is TRBJ2-7, with D tentatively TRBD1 (6 bases). Trimming took off 1 base at V and 4 bases at J, with 12 bases between the two ends. Germline V CDR1 and CDR2: SGHRS, YFSETQ. CDR3 length: 14 residues. The CDR3 bases are TGCGCCAGCAGCTTGCGGACAGATGATTACGAGCAGTACTTC. Protein: CASSLRTDDYEQYF.

This chain links TRBV4-1 with TRBJ1-4; D gene ambiguous. Trimming shortened V by 0 bases and J by 2 bases, and 10 bases separated the two germline ends. In germline, CDR1 is MGHRA, CDR2 YSYEKL. The CDR3 contains 16 residues. The CDR3 nucleotides read TGCGCCAGCAGCCAAGAGGCAGGAAGGACTAATGAAAAACTGTTTTTT. Its translation: CASSQEAGRTNEKLFF.